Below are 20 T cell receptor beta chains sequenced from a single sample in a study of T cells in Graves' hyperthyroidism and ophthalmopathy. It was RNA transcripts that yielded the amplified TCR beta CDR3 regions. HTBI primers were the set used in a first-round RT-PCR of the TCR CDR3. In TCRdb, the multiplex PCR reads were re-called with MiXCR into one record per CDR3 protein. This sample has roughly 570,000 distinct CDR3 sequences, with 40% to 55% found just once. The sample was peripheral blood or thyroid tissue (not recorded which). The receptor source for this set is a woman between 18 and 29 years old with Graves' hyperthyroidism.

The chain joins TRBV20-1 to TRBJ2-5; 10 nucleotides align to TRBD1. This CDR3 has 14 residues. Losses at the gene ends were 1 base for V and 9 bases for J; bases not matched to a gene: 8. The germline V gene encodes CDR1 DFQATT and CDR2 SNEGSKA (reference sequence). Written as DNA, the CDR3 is TGCAGTGCTAGAGGGGGGACAGGGGATCAGCCCCAGTACTTC. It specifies CSARGGTGDQPQYF.

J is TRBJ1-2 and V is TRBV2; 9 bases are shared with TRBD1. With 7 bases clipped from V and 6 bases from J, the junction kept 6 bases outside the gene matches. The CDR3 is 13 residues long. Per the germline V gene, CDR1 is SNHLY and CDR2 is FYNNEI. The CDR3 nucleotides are TGTGCCAGCACGGGACAGGGAGGAGATGGCTACACCTTC. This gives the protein CASTGQGGDGYTF.

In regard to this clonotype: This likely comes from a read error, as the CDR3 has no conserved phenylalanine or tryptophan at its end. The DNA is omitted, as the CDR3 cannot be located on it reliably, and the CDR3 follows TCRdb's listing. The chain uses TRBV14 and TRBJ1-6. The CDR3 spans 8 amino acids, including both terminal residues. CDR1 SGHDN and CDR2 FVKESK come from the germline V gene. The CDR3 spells CASSQDSS.

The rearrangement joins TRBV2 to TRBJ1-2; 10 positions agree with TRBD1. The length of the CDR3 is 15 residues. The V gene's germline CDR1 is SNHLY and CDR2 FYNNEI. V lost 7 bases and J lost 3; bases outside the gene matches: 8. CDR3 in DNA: TGTGCCAGCACCTTATCGGGGACAGGGGACTATGGCTACACCTTC. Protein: CASTLSGTGDYGYTF.

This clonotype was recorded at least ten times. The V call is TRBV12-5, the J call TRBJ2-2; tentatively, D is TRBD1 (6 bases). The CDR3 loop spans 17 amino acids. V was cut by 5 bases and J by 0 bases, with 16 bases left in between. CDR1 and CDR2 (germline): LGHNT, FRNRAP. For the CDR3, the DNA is TGTGCTAGTGGTGATCCTACAGGGACCACGAACACCGGGGAGCTGTTTTTT. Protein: CASGDPTGTTNTGELFF.

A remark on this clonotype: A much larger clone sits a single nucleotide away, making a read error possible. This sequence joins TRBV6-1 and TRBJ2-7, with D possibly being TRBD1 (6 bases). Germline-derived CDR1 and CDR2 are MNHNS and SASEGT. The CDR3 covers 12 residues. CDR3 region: CAGSDEGVEQYF. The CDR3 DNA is TGTGCCGGCAGTGATGAGGGGGTCGAGCAGTACTTC.

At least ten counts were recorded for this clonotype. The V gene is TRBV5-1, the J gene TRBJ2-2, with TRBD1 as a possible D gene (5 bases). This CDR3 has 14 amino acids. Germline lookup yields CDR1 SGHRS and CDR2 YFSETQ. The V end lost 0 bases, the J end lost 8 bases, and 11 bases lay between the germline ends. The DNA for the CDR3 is TGCGCCAGCAGCTTGGAAGGGGCATATGGGGAGCTGTTTTTT. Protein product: CASSLEGAYGELFF. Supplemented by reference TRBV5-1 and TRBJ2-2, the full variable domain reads KAGVTQTPRYLIKTRGQQVTLSCSPISGHRSVSWYQQTPGQGLQFLFEYFSETQRNKGNFPGRFSGRQFSNSRSEMNVSTLELGDSALYLCASSLEGAYGELFFGEGSRLTVL.

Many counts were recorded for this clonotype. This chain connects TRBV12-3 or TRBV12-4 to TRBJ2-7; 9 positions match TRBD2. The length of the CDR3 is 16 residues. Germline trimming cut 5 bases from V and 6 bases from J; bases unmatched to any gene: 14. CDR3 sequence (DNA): TGTGCCAGCAGTCACCTCCCTAGCGGGGCCATCTCCGAGCAGTACTTC. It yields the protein CASSHLPSGAISEQYF.

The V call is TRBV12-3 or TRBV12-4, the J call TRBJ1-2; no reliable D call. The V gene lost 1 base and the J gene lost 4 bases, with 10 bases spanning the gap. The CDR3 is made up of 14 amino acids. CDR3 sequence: CASSLEGGVYGYTF. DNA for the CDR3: TGTGCCAGCAGTTTAGAGGGAGGAGTCTATGGCTACACCTTC.

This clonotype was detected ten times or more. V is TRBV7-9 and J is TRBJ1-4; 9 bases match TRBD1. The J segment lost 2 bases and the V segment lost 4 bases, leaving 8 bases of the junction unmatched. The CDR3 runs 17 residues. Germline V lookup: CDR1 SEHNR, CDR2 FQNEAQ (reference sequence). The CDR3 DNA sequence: TGTGCCAGCAGCTACCCGACAGGGGGGGCGACTAATGAAAAACTGTTTTTT. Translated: CASSYPTGGATNEKLFF.

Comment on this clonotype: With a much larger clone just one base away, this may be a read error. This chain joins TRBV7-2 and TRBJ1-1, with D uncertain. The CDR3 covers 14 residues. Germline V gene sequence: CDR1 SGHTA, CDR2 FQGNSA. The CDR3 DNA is TGTGCCAGCAGCCAAGAACCAGTGAACACTGAAGCTCTCTTT. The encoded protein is CASSQEPVNTEALF.

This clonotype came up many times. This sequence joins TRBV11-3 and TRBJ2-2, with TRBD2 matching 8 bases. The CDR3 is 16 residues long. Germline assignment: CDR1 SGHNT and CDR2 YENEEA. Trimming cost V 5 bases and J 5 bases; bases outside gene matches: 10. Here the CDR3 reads CASSPRAGGWTGELFF. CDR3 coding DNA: TGTGCCAGCAGCCCCCGGGCGGGAGGTTGGACCGGGGAGCTGTTTTTT.

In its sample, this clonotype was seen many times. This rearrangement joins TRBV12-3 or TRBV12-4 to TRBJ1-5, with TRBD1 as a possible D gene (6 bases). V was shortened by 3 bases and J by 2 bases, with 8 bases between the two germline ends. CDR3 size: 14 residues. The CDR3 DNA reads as TGTGCCAGCAGTTTTAGGGGGGGCAATCAGCCCCAGCATTTT. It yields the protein CASSFRGGNQPQHF.

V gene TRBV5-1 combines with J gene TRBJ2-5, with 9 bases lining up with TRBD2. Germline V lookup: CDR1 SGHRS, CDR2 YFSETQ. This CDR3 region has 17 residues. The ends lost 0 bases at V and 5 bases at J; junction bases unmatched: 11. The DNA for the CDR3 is TGCGCCAGCAGCTTGGAAGGTAGCGGGAGTGTTGGGGAGACCCAGTACTTC. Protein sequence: CASSLEGSGSVGETQYF.

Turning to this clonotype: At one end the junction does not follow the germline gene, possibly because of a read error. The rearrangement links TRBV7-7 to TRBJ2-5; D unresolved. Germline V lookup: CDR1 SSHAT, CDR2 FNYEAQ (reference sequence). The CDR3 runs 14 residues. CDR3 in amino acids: CASSLYGTGETQYF. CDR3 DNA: TGTGCTAGCAGCTTATACGGCACCGGGGAGACCCAGTACTTC.

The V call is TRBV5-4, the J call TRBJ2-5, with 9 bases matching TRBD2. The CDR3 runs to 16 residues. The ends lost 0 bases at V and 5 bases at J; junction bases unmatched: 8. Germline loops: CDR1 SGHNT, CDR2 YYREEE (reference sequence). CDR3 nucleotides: TGTGCCAGCAGCTTGGCCGCGGGAGGGCGGGGGGAGACCCAGTACTTC. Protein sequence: CASSLAAGGRGETQYF.

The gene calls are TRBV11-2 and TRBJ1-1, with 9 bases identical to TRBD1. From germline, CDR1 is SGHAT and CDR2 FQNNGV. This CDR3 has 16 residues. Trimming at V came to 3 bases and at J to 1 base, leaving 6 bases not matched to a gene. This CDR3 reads CASSFTTGGRNTEAFF. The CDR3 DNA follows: TGTGCCAGCAGCTTTACGACAGGGGGGCGGAACACTGAAGCTTTCTTT.

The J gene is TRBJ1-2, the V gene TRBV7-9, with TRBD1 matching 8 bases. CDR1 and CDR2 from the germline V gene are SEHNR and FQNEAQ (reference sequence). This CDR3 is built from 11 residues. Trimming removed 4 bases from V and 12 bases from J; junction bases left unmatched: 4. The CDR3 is CASSSTGGDTF. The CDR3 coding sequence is TGTGCCAGCAGCTCAACAGGGGGTGACACCTTC.

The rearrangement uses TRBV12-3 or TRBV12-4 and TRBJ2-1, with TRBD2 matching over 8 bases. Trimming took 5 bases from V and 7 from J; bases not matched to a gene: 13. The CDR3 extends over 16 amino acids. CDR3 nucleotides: TGTGCCAGCAGTGTAGGACTAGCCGGCGGACTGAATGAGCAGTTCTTC. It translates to CASSVGLAGGLNEQFF.

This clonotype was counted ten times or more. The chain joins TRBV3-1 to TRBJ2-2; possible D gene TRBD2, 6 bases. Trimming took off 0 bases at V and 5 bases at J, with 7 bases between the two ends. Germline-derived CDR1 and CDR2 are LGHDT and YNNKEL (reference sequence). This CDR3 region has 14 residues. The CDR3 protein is CASSQDSGTGELFF. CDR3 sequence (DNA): TGTGCCAGCAGCCAAGACAGCGGGACCGGGGAGCTGTTTTTT.